One sample yielded the 23 T cell receptor beta chains listed below, sequenced in a study of spatial heterogeneity in lung cancer. Broader study findings: Tumors with more nonsynonymous mutations had more expanded intratumoral alpha and beta TCRs.

Time point: sample taken at primary tumor resection. TCRdb reprocessed the 5' RACE reads with MiXCR, giving one entry per CDR3 protein. The sample has 20,000 to 25,000 distinct CDR3 sequences; 15% are singletons. No antigen is known for these receptors. The material sequenced was lung tumor tissue, taken at surgery. The receptors originated from a female donor with early-stage non-small cell lung cancer.

This clonotype was seen at least ten times. The V gene is TRBV4-1, the J gene TRBJ2-7, with 8 bases identical to TRBD1. V dropped 0 bases and J dropped 1; count of bases not matched to a gene: 2. The CDR3 sequence is 15 residues long. Germline lookup yields CDR1 MGHRA and CDR2 YSYEKL. The CDR3, as DNA: TGCGCCAGCAGCCAAGATCGGACAGGGTCCTACGAGCAGTACTTC. Amino acids: CASSQDRTGSYEQYF.

In its sample, this clonotype was seen many times. This sequence joins TRBV7-3 and TRBJ2-3, with D perhaps matching TRBD1 or TRBD2 (5 bases each). Trimming took off 6 bases at V and 5 bases at J, with 12 bases between the two ends. The CDR3 contains 13 residues. The germline V gene encodes CDR1 SGHTA and CDR2 FQGTGA. DNA of the CDR3: TGTGCCAGCAGGGAATCAGGGAGAGATACGCAGTATTTT. This encodes CASRESGRDTQYF.

This clonotype was seen only a few times. J is TRBJ2-3 and V is TRBV3-1, with 8 bases matching TRBD1. CDR1 and CDR2 (germline): LGHDT, YNNKEL (reference sequence). This CDR3 is built from 16 residues. V trimming: 4 bases; J trimming: 4 bases; junction bases outside the gene matches: 10. The CDR3, as DNA: TGTGCCAGCAGCCTTAGACAGGGGCAGGGCGCAGATACGCAGTATTTT. It encodes CASSLRQGQGADTQYF.

This clonotype was counted many times. The chain joins TRBV27 to TRBJ1-1; 10 bases map to TRBD1. This CDR3 is 16 amino acids long. The germline V gene has CDR1 MNHEY and CDR2 SMNVEV (reference sequence). V shed 6 bases and J 3 bases; nucleotides not matched to a gene: 10. The CDR3 region is CASRTGDRGGDTEAFF. For the CDR3, the DNA is TGTGCCAGCAGGACGGGGGACAGGGGCGGGGACACTGAAGCTTTCTTT.

This clonotype was recorded a few times. The rearrangement links TRBV29-1 to TRBJ2-1; 9 bases align to TRBD2. Germline trimming cut 6 bases from V and 5 bases from J; bases unmatched to any gene: 14. The CDR3 has 16 amino acids. Germline assignment: CDR1 SQVTM and CDR2 ANQGSEA. The CDR3 DNA reads TGCAGCGTGGCCCCTCGCGGGGGGGGGATAAACAATGAGCAGTTCTTC. It codes for CSVAPRGGGINNEQFF.

This clonotype is medium-sized by share. The chain recombines TRBV2 with TRBJ1-5; no clear D gene. Trimming took 8 bases from V and 0 from J, leaving 11 bases between them. Germline assignment: CDR1 SNHLY and CDR2 FYNNEI. This CDR3 has 14 residues. The DNA of the CDR3 is TGTGCCAGCGCCCGACTGAATAGCAATCAGCCCCAGCATTTT. Amino acids: CASARLNSNQPQHF.

By sample fraction, this clonotype is medium-sized. This chain connects TRBV20-1 to TRBJ2-5; the D is unclear. Germline V gene lookup returns CDR1 DFQATT and CDR2 SNEGSKA (reference sequence). The length of the CDR3 is 10 residues. The V and J ends lost 5 bases and 1 base respectively, with 2 bases between them. The CDR3 DNA follows: TGCAGTGCTGCCCAAGAGACCCAGTACTTC. Protein: CSAAQETQYF.

Concerning this clonotype itself: In this CDR3 the conserved last residue, phenylalanine or tryptophan, is missing, so a read error is likely. Because the CDR3's place on the DNA is in doubt, the DNA is left out and the CDR3 is given as listed by TCRdb. This chain links TRBV7-6 with TRBJ2-2. 15 amino acids form the CDR3, both terminal residues included. Germline values: CDR1 SGHVS, CDR2 FNYEAQ. The CDR3 spells CASRLVGDDTGEMFL.

This clonotype was picked up many times. This chain connects TRBV9 to TRBJ2-7; 7 bases agree with TRBD2. CDR3 length: 13 residues. After removal of 1 base from V and 5 bases from J, the junction contained 3 bases not matched to a gene. Germline CDR1 reads SGDLS; CDR2 reads YYNGEE. CDR3 amino acids: CASSVSGVNEQYF. As DNA, the CDR3 is TGTGCCAGCAGCGTAAGCGGGGTCAACGAGCAGTACTTC.

V gene TRBV28 combines with J gene TRBJ2-2, with 8 nucleotides matching TRBD2. The length of the CDR3 is 15 residues. The V segment lost 1 base and the J segment 5 bases; nucleotides outside the gene matches: 3. The V gene's germline CDR1 is MDHEN and CDR2 SYDVKM. CDR3 sequence reads: CASSLLAGRTGELFF. CDR3 coding DNA: TGTGCCAGCAGTTTATTAGCGGGAAGGACCGGGGAGCTGTTTTTT.

V and J are TRBV29-1 and TRBJ2-7; no reliable D call. The CDR3 contains 13 residues. V was clipped by 7 bases and J by 3 bases, with 16 bases between them. CDR1 and CDR2 (germline): SQVTM, ANQGSEA. In DNA form, the CDR3 reads TGCAGCGCTTGTGCGGCGGAGAGCTACGAGCAGTACTTC. Translating it yields CSACAAESYEQYF.

This clonotype was detected a few times. The chain's CDR3 is CASRDYNEQFF. The CDR3 bases are TGTGCCAGCAGGGATTACAATGAGCAGTTCTTC. This chain uses TRBV6-5 with TRBJ2-1; D gene ambiguous. CDR1 MNHEY and CDR2 SVGAGI come from the germline V gene. The CDR3 contains 11 residues. V lost 6 bases to trimming and J lost 4 bases, with 4 bases between them.

This clonotype was seen only a few times. The rearrangement joins TRBV6-6 to TRBJ2-1; TRBD2 matches at 7 bases. Germline V gene data show CDR1 as MNHNY and CDR2 as SVGAGI (reference sequence). CDR3 length equals 13 residues. V lost 6 bases and J lost 3; bases outside the gene matches: 2. The CDR3 region has the DNA TGTGCCAGCAGCCGCGGGAGCTACAATGAGCAGTTCTTC. Translation: CASSRGSYNEQFF.

In the case of this clonotype: This may come from a read error, since a much larger clone is one base off. The V and J genes are TRBV6-5 and TRBJ2-1; D is perhaps TRBD1 (5 bases). CDR1 MNHEY and CDR2 SVGAGI come from the germline V gene. This CDR3 has 14 residues. The V end lost 5 bases, the J end lost 7 bases, and 15 bases lay between the germline ends. The CDR3 coding sequence is TGTGCCAGCAGTAAGGTGACAGTAGGGAATGAGCAGTTCTTC. Translated: CASSKVTVGNEQFF.

This clonotype has a handful of counts. V usage is TRBV15 and J usage is TRBJ2-5; 7 bases agree with TRBD1. Trimming cost V 1 base and J 3 bases; bases outside gene matches: 5. The CDR3 spans 15 residues. CDR1 is LNHNV, CDR2 YYDKDF, per germline (reference sequence). This CDR3 is CATSRAGTAKETQYF. CDR3 DNA sequence: TGTGCCACCAGCAGAGCCGGGACAGCAAAAGAGACCCAGTACTTC.

This clonotype was detected ten times or more. This chain connects TRBV20-1 to TRBJ2-1; unclear D gene. V was shortened by 1 base and J by 7 bases, with 11 bases between the two germline ends. The CDR3 sequence is 13 residues long. CDR1 DFQATT and CDR2 SNEGSKA come from the germline V gene (reference sequence). The CDR3 DNA is TGCAGTGCTAGAGTTCAGGCCGGTAATGAGCAGTTCTTC. Protein product: CSARVQAGNEQFF.

The chain is built from TRBV11-2 and TRBJ2-2; perhaps TRBD2 as D (6 bases). Germline lookup yields CDR1 SGHAT and CDR2 FQNNGV. Trimming cost V 5 bases and J 7 bases, with 11 bases left between them. The CDR3 has 13 residues. The CDR3 DNA follows: TGTGCCAGCAGCCGATCGGGAGTCGGGGAGCTGTTTTTT. Amino acids: CASSRSGVGELFF.

This clonotype has just a few counts. The V gene is TRBV12-3 or TRBV12-4, the J gene TRBJ2-5; D assignment may be TRBD1 or TRBD2 (5 bases each). Trimming left V 3 bases short and J 5 bases short, with 13 bases between. The CDR3 runs 14 residues. The CDR3 protein is CASSLAGASETQYF. CDR3 DNA sequence: TGTGCCAGCAGTTTGGCCGGGGCCAGCGAGACCCAGTACTTC.

This sequence joins TRBV7-9 and TRBJ1-2; D ambiguous. V was pared by 1 base and J by 3 bases, with 6 bases between. Looked up from germline, CDR1 is SEHNR and CDR2 is FQNEAQ (reference sequence). The CDR3 is 13 amino acids. In nucleotides, the CDR3 is TGTGCCAGCAGCTTAGGGGCGCACTATGGCTACACCTTC. Its protein product is CASSLGAHYGYTF.

This clonotype was counted ten times or more. V usage is TRBV5-6 and J usage is TRBJ1-1; perhaps TRBD1 as D (6 bases). The CDR3 length is 14 residues. V was pared by 4 bases and J by 2 bases, with 12 bases between. Germline V CDR1 and CDR2: SGHDT, YYEEEE. CDR3: CASSQRGANTEAFF. In DNA, the CDR3 is TGTGCCAGCAGCCAGAGGGGGGCCAACACTGAAGCTTTCTTT.

This clonotype came up a few times. This sequence joins TRBV10-3 and TRBJ2-1; unclear D gene. The CDR3 spans 13 residues. The germline CDR1 and CDR2 sequences are ENHRY and SYGVKD. V was clipped by 4 bases and J by 9 bases, with 13 bases between them. The CDR3 spells CAISGTVGIEQFF. CDR3 coding DNA: TGTGCCATCAGTGGGACGGTCGGCATTGAGCAGTTCTTC.

The chain carries TRBV10-2 and TRBJ2-7; D is unresolved. The CDR3 length is 11 residues. Germline CDR1 reads WSHSY; CDR2 reads SAAADI. The V and J ends lost 2 bases and 4 bases respectively, with 3 bases between them. CDR3 sequence reads: CASSERYEQYF. DNA of the CDR3: TGCGCCAGCAGTGAGAGGTACGAGCAGTACTTC.

The chain uses TRBV5-1 and TRBJ2-1, with 7 bases identical to TRBD2. The length of the CDR3 is 15 residues. Germline V gene lookup returns CDR1 SGHRS and CDR2 YFSETQ. V was pared by 0 bases and J by 6 bases, with 6 bases of the junction left unmatched. The CDR3 sequence is CASSLVLAAGNEQFF. CDR3 coding DNA: TGCGCCAGCAGCTTGGTTCTAGCGGCTGGCAATGAGCAGTTCTTC.